The rows below give T cell receptor beta chains drawn from one sample of a study of blood T cell repertoires in COVID-19. The method was immunoSEQ multiplex PCR; TCRdb's version includes in-frame clones alone and lacks a portion of them. The sample contains 300,000 to 350,000 clones, roughly 85% of which appear only once. Sequencing input: PBMCs or T cells enriched from blood (not recorded which). The receptors shown here come from a man aged 30 to 39 who had recovered from COVID-19. The CDR3 runs from the conserved cysteine through the conserved F or W. A D gene is named only where the DNA matches it firmly. Size tells how often a clone was seen (once, few, many) or the class of an expanded clone, and some rows leave it out.

J gene	clone size	D gene	V gene	CDR3 length	CDR3 protein	CDR3 DNA
TRBJ2-5	NA	TRBD2	TRBV5-1	17	CASSLGLTSGGEETQYF	TGCGCCAGCAGCTTGGGTCTCACTAGCGGGGGGGAGGAGACCCAGTACTTC
TRBJ1-3	NA	TRBD1	TRBV7-8	16	CASSTYGQARLNTIYF	TGTGCCAGCAGCACCTATGGACAGGCCAGATTAAACACCATATATTTT
TRBJ2-7	NA	TRBD1	TRBV7-3	13	CASSVTGAREQYF	TGTGCCAGCAGCGTGACAGGGGCCCGCGAGCAGTACTTC
TRBJ1-6	NA	NA	TRBV6-5	13	CAATTSYNSPLHF	TGTGCTGCTACTACCTCCTATAATTCACCCCTCCACTTT
TRBJ1-1	NA	NA	TRBV10-3	13	CAIRVKEDTEAFF	TGTGCCATCAGAGTAAAGGAGGACACTGAAGCTTTCTTT
TRBJ1-1	NA	TRBD1	TRBV6-1	15	CASSEYPTGDTEAFF	TGTGCCAGCAGTGAGTACCCGACAGGGGACACTGAAGCTTTCTTT
TRBJ2-1	NA	TRBD2	TRBV6-2/TRBV6-3	11	CASSSGGGVFF	TGTGCCAGCAGTTCTGGCGGGGGGGTGTTCTTC
TRBJ1-2	NA	NA	TRBV5-5	15	CASSLGADANYGYTF	TGTGCCAGCAGCTTGGGAGCGGACGCGAACTATGGCTACACCTTC
TRBJ2-4	NA	NA	TRBV7-9	15	CASSLAWGSKNIQYF	TGTGCCAGCAGCTTAGCTTGGGGCAGCAAAAACATTCAGTACTTC
TRBJ1-5	NA	NA	TRBV25-1	16	CASSDTTQESNQPQHF	TGTGCCAGCAGTGATACGACCCAGGAAAGCAATCAGCCCCAGCATTTT
TRBJ1-1	NA	NA	TRBV3-1/TRBV3-2	15	CASSPMQGQGTRVFF	TGTGCCAGCAGCCCGATGCAGGGTCAGGGAACAAGAGTTTTCTTT
TRBJ2-3	once	NA	TRBV6-1	16	CASSEVWGGGTDTQYF	TGTGCCAGCAGTGAAGTGTGGGGGGGCGGCACAGATACGCAGTATTTT
TRBJ2-1	NA	TRBD2	TRBV10-3	16	CAIGILSGGRYNEQFF	TGTGCCATCGGTATTTTGTCGGGGGGAAGGTACAATGAGCAGTTCTTC
TRBJ1-5	NA	NA	TRBV21-1	20	CASSKAPSFHRGGLNQPQHF	TGTGCCAGCAGCAAAGCACCATCGTTCCATCGGGGAGGGCTCAATCAGCCCCAGCATTTT
TRBJ1-2	NA	TRBD1	TRBV7-9	12	CASSLTGDGYTF	TGTGCCAGCAGCTTGACAGGGGATGGCTACACCTTC
TRBJ2-4	NA	TRBD1	TRBV25-1	18	CASSESPGQGLAKNIQYF	TGTGCCAGCAGTGAATCCCCGGGACAGGGATTAGCCAAAAACATTCAGTACTTC
TRBJ2-7	NA	NA	TRBV10-3	13	CAISFGGSYEQYF	TGTGCCATCAGCTTCGGGGGATCCTACGAGCAGTACTTC
TRBJ1-3	once	NA	TRBV11-2	16	CASSRIDSNSGNTIYF	TGTGCCAGCAGCCGAATAGACAGCAACTCTGGAAACACCATATATTTT
TRBJ1-2	NA	NA	TRBV9	13	CASRGDTNYGYTF	TGTGCCAGCAGGGGGGACACAAACTATGGCTACACCTTC
TRBJ1-1	few	NA	TRBV6-5	16	CASSYSFPGATTEAFF	TGTGCCAGCAGTTACTCGTTTCCGGGAGCAACAACTGAAGCTTTCTTT
TRBJ1-2	NA	TRBD1	TRBV30	15	CAWSVGTGVSYGYTF	TGTGCCTGGAGTGTTGGGACAGGAGTTAGCTATGGCTACACCTTC
TRBJ1-6	NA	NA	TRBV2	13	CANNGDWGSPLHF	TGTGCCAACAACGGGGACTGGGGTTCACCCCTCCACTTT
TRBJ1-2	NA	NA	TRBV5-6	14	CASSFEVFNYGYTF	TGTGCCAGCAGCTTCGAGGTTTTTAACTATGGCTACACCTTC
TRBJ1-2	NA	TRBD1	TRBV3-1/TRBV3-2	16	CASSQWDRHFDYGYTF	TGTGCCAGCAGCCAATGGGACAGACACTTCGACTATGGCTACACCTTC
TRBJ2-7	NA	NA	TRBV7-9	13	CASSVREEGEQYF	TGTGCCAGCAGCGTGCGCGAGGAGGGCGAGCAGTACTTC
TRBJ2-1	NA	NA	TRBV11-2	16	CASSQGQTITYNEQFF	TGTGCCAGCAGCCAAGGACAGACCATTACCTACAATGAGCAGTTCTTC
TRBJ1-1	NA	NA	TRBV9	13	CASSSSPNTEAFF	TGTGCCAGCAGCTCGAGCCCTAACACTGAAGCTTTCTTT
TRBJ2-2	once	NA	TRBV7-8	16	CASSAVTRGNTGELFF	TGTGCCAGCAGCGCCGTAACCCGGGGGAACACCGGGGAGCTGTTTTTT
TRBJ1-5	NA	NA	TRBV19	15	CASSIAQQFNQPQHF	TGTGCCAGTAGTATAGCCCAACAGTTCAATCAGCCCCAGCATTTT
TRBJ1-1	NA	NA	TRBV7-9	15	CASSLLGRGDTEAFF	TGTGCCAGCAGCTTATTGGGCAGGGGTGACACTGAAGCTTTCTTT
TRBJ1-1	few	TRBD1	TRBV29-1	15	CSVAGGGRMGAEAFF	TGCAGCGTCGCAGGGGGCGGACGGATGGGGGCCGAAGCTTTCTTT
TRBJ1-5	NA	TRBD1	TRBV9	14	CASSKTGVGQPQHF	TGTGCCAGCAGCAAAACAGGGGTAGGACAGCCCCAGCATTTT
TRBJ1-5	NA	NA	TRBV27	14	CASSLGARNQPQHF	TGTGCCAGTAGTTTGGGGGCTCGCAATCAGCCCCAGCATTTT
TRBJ1-2	NA	TRBD1	TRBV6-5	15	CASSTRTGMNYGYTF	TGTGCCAGCAGTACCAGGACAGGGATGAACTATGGCTACACCTTC
TRBJ1-1	NA	NA	TRBV7-6	15	CASSMRQIPNGEAFF	TGTGCCAGCAGCATGCGGCAGATACCAAACGGTGAAGCTTTCTTT
TRBJ1-1	NA	NA	TRBV18	14	CASSPAGLNTEAFF	TGTGCCAGCTCACCAGCGGGCCTGAACACTGAAGCTTTCTTT
TRBJ2-7	NA	TRBD1	TRBV18	15	CASSPTGGPSYEQYF	TGTGCCAGCTCACCCACAGGGGGCCCCTCCTACGAGCAGTACTTC
TRBJ2-3	NA	TRBD1	TRBV7-2	14	CASSPDRGYKTQYF	TGTGCCAGCAGCCCCGACAGGGGTTACAAGACGCAGTATTTT
TRBJ1-1	NA	NA	TRBV5-6	13	CASSFLAGTEAFF	TGTGCCAGCAGCTTTTTAGCTGGTACTGAAGCTTTCTTT
TRBJ1-3	NA	NA	TRBV7-2	15	CASSLSGNSGNTIYF	TGTGCCAGCAGCTTATCCGGGAACTCTGGAAACACCATATATTTT
TRBJ2-7	NA	TRBD2	TRBV11-3	14	CASSSTSEDYEQYF	TGTGCCAGCAGCTCGACTAGCGAAGACTACGAGCAGTACTTC
TRBJ2-7	NA	TRBD2	TRBV3-1/TRBV3-2	14	CASSKTSGGDEQYF	TGTGCCAGCAGCAAGACTAGCGGGGGGGACGAGCAGTACTTC
TRBJ1-3	NA	NA	TRBV9	15	CASSARPGTGNTIYF	TGTGCCAGCAGCGCACGTCCCGGGACAGGAAACACCATATATTTT
TRBJ1-6	NA	TRBD1	TRBV3-1/TRBV3-2	12	CASSQDRGTLHF	TGTGCCAGCAGCCAAGACAGGGGGACCCTCCACTTT
TRBJ2-4	NA	NA	TRBV6-4	19	CASSDSVDNRSLAKNIQYF	TGTGCCAGCAGTGACTCGGTGGACAACAGGAGCCTAGCCAAAAACATTCAGTACTTC
TRBJ1-5	NA	NA	TRBV18	15	CASSPSGGSDQPQHF	TGTGCCAGCTCACCATCGGGAGGGTCAGATCAGCCCCAGCATTTT
TRBJ2-2	NA	NA	TRBV6-5	14	CASSRDRYTGELFF	TGTGCCAGCAGCCGCGACAGATACACCGGGGAGCTGTTTTTT
TRBJ1-4	few	NA	TRBV11-2	14	CASSLDPSNEKLFF	TGTGCCAGCAGCTTAGATCCTTCTAATGAAAAACTGTTTTTT
TRBJ1-4	few	NA	TRBV11-2	12	CASTSGDEKLFF	TGTGCCAGCACTTCAGGTGACGAAAAACTGTTTTTT
TRBJ1-6	NA	NA	TRBV18	14	CASSPTEIRSPLHF	TGTGCCAGCTCACCCACTGAAATACGGTCACCCCTCCACTTT
TRBJ1-1	NA	TRBD1	TRBV10-2	15	CASNGDRVTGTEAFF	TGCGCCAGCAATGGGGACAGGGTAACGGGCACTGAAGCTTTCTTT
TRBJ1-2	NA	NA	TRBV6-5	13	CASSPTVNYGYTF	TGTGCCAGCAGCCCGACAGTGAACTATGGCTACACCTTC
TRBJ1-5	NA	NA	TRBV29-1	13	CSAAKGEGQPQHF	TGCAGCGCCGCTAAGGGTGAGGGTCAGCCCCAGCATTTT